This is a list of T cell receptor beta chains from one sample in a study of T cell repertoires in cytomegalovirus infection. MiXCR was run by TCRdb on the reads, yielding one entry per CDR3 protein. The repertoire holds fewer than 850,000 distinct CDR3 sequences, around 29% seen once, with 10% to 15% in the top ten. Their recognized antigens are unknown. The sample here was cultured CD8+ T cells from PBMCs, taken from culture after CMV antigen stimulation. All receptors come from a human donor in good health (CMV status not recorded). Some clones in this sample may be carry-over from other donors' samples. CDR3s include the opening cysteine and the closing phenylalanine or tryptophan. D genes are given only for firm matches. Some rows mark clone size as missing; the rest say once, few, many or name a class of expanded clone.

J	D	length	size	V	DNA	CDR3
TRBJ1-5	-	13	-	TRBV6-8	TGTGCCAGCAGTTACCAGAGCAATCAGCCCCAGCATTTT	CASSYQSNQPQHF
TRBJ1-4	TRBD1	14	many	TRBV28	TGTGCCAGCAGTTTTAGGGACAGGGGAGGAAAACTGTTTTTT	CASSFRDRGGKLFF
TRBJ1-1	-	16	once	TRBV7-9	TGTGCCAGCAGCCTCGAAGTCGTGGGCTTGGACACTGAAGCTTTCTTT	CASSLEVVGLDTEAFF
TRBJ1-6	-	14	-	TRBV3-1	TGTGCCAGCAGCCAAGATTCAGGTTATTCACCCCTCCACTTT	CASSQDSGYSPLHF
TRBJ2-2	-	16	-	TRBV19	TGTGCCAGTAGTCGAATAGACTGGACGAACACCGGGGAGCTGTTTTTT	CASSRIDWTNTGELFF
TRBJ1-5	-	16	once	TRBV7-3	TGTGCCAGCAGCCCCCTGACAGGTCCGGGCAATCAGCCCCAGCATTTT	CASSPLTGPGNQPQHF
TRBJ2-5	TRBD2	15	-	TRBV20-1	TGCAGTGCTAGAGAGGGGACTAGCGGGATAGAGACCCAGTACTTC	CSAREGTSGIETQYF
TRBJ1-6	-	14	-	TRBV15	TGTGCCACCAGCAGAGGGAGGGGGGTTTCACCCCTCCACTTT	CATSRGRGVSPLHF
TRBJ2-1	-	11	many	TRBV7-8	TGTGCCAGCAGTTTGCGAAATGAGCAGTTCTTC	CASSLRNEQFF
TRBJ2-1	-	13	-	TRBV28	TGTGCCAGCAGTTTTGGGTTCGACGGTGAGCAGTTCTTC	CASSFGFDGEQFF
TRBJ2-5	-	15	-	TRBV10-3	TGTGCCATCAGTGAGTCGGGGCGGGGACGAGAGACCCAGTACTTC	CAISESGRGRETQYF
TRBJ2-7	-	14	-	TRBV7-9	TGTGCCAGCAGCCACCGGGACTGGGCCTACGAGCAGTACTTC	CASSHRDWAYEQYF
TRBJ2-3	TRBD1	16	-	TRBV9	TGTGCCAGCAGCGGAACGTGGACAGGGGGCACCGATACGCAGTATTTT	CASSGTWTGGTDTQYF
TRBJ1-1	-	16	-	TRBV7-6	TGTGCCAGCAGCTTATTGGGAGGGGTGGATAACACTGAAGCTTTCTTT	CASSLLGGVDNTEAFF
TRBJ2-1	TRBD1	15	few	TRBV10-3	TGTGCCATCCAGAGGGGGGACAGGGCTTACAATGAGCAGTTCTTC	CAIQRGDRAYNEQFF
TRBJ2-1	TRBD1	12	few	TRBV27	TGTGCCAGCAAACAGGGGGCGCTTGAGCAGTTCTTC	CASKQGALEQFF
TRBJ1-1	-	14	few	TRBV7-9	TGTGCCAGCAGCCCGACCGGGCCCGCCGCTGAAGCTTTCTTT	CASSPTGPAAEAFF
TRBJ2-3	-	14	-	TRBV24-1	TGTGCCACCAGTGTGAACGGGGGCACAGATACGCAGTATTTT	CATSVNGGTDTQYF
TRBJ1-1	TRBD1	15	few	TRBV5-1	TGCGCCAGCAGCTTAGAGAGACAGGGTGGGACTGAAGCTTTCTTT	CASSLERQGGTEAFF
TRBJ2-1	-	13	-	TRBV3-1	TGTGCCAGCAGCCCTCGACGCTACAATGAGCAGTTCTTC	CASSPRRYNEQFF
TRBJ1-1	-	12	-	TRBV6-1	TGTGCCAGCAGTTCGGGTCTCAATCCGGCTTTCTTT	CASSSGLNPAFF
TRBJ1-1	-	14	-	TRBV12-3/TRBV12-4	TGTGCCAGCAGTTTAGCGCGGGGTGGGCCTGAAGCTTTCTTT	CASSLARGGPEAFF
TRBJ2-1	-	14	once	TRBV6-1	TGTGCCAGCAGTGAACCGGGACTTGGGAATGAGCAGTTCTTC	CASSEPGLGNEQFF
TRBJ2-1	-	15	few	TRBV5-6	TGTGCCAGCAGCGGGGCGGATAGCGCCTACAATGAGCAGTTCTTC	CASSGADSAYNEQFF
TRBJ1-6	-	16	many	TRBV7-2	TGTGCCAGCAGCTTATCTCGGGCAGCGATTAATTCACCCCTCCACTTT	CASSLSRAAINSPLHF
TRBJ2-2	-	18	-	TRBV5-1	TGCGCCAGCAGCTTGAAAGGACAGCCCTTATCTTACACCGGGGAGCTGTTTTTT	CASSLKGQPLSYTGELFF
TRBJ2-1	-	17	few	TRBV12-3/TRBV12-4	TGTGCCAGCAGTTCCATTTCTCGGGGCTTCTCCTACAATGAGCAGTTCTTC	CASSSISRGFSYNEQFF
TRBJ1-5	-	15	once	TRBV2	TGTGCCAGCAGTGAAGCCCCGACGGGGTATCAGCCCCAGCATTTT	CASSEAPTGYQPQHF
TRBJ2-7	-	15	many	TRBV7-6	TGTGCCAGCAGCTCTCGACAGACATTGGCCTACGAGCAGTACTTC	CASSSRQTLAYEQYF
TRBJ2-2	-	15	few	TRBV4-1	TGCGCCAGCAGAGGGGTGGTAGGGAACACCGGGGAGCTGTTTTTT	CASRGVVGNTGELFF
TRBJ2-1	TRBD2	14	-	TRBV6-1	TGTGCCAATAGCGGGGGGGAATCCTACAATGAGCAGTTCTTC	CANSGGESYNEQFF
TRBJ2-7	-	9	-	TRBV6-1	TGTGCCAGCAGTGAAGGGCAGTACTTC	CASSEGQYF
TRBJ2-7	TRBD1	14	-	TRBV7-9	TGTCCCAGCAGTCACCGGGACAGGGCCTACGAGCAGTACTTC	CPSSHRDRAYEQYF
TRBJ1-3	TRBD1	16	once	TRBV15	TGTGCCACCAGCAGAGGACAGGGAGGCTCTGGAAACACCATATATTTT	CATSRGQGGSGNTIYF
TRBJ2-1	-	15	-	TRBV19	TGTGCCAGTAGTAGGCAGGTAAGCTCCTACAATGAGCAGTTCTTC	CASSRQVSSYNEQFF
TRBJ2-1	-	11	few	TRBV15	TGTGCCACCAGCAGAGATCGGTGGCAGTTCTTC	CATSRDRWQFF
TRBJ2-3	TRBD2	16	once	TRBV11-2	TGTGCCAGCAGCTTGCTCTGGCGGGGGGGACCAGGTACGCAGTATTTT	CASSLLWRGGPGTQYF
TRBJ2-3	-	13	few	TRBV27	TGTGCCAGCAGTGTCCTCGGCACAGATACGCAGTATTTT	CASSVLGTDTQYF
TRBJ2-1	-	14	-	TRBV7-6	TGTGCCAGCAGCTCCGGGTTTGGGCTCGATGAGCAGTTCTTC	CASSSGFGLDEQFF
TRBJ2-5	TRBD2	15	many	TRBV7-6	TGTGCCAGCAGCAATCGGGGGGTACAGTCAGAGACCCAGTACTTC	CASSNRGVQSETQYF
TRBJ2-1	TRBD2	20	-	TRBV27	TGTGCCAGCAGCTTTTCGCCGGGACTAGCGGCCAGGAGCTCCTACAATGAGCAGTTCTTC	CASSFSPGLAARSSYNEQFF
TRBJ1-2	-	14	-	TRBV7-4	TGTGCCAGCAGCTTAGGTGAGGGACATCATGGCTACACCTTC	CASSLGEGHHGYTF